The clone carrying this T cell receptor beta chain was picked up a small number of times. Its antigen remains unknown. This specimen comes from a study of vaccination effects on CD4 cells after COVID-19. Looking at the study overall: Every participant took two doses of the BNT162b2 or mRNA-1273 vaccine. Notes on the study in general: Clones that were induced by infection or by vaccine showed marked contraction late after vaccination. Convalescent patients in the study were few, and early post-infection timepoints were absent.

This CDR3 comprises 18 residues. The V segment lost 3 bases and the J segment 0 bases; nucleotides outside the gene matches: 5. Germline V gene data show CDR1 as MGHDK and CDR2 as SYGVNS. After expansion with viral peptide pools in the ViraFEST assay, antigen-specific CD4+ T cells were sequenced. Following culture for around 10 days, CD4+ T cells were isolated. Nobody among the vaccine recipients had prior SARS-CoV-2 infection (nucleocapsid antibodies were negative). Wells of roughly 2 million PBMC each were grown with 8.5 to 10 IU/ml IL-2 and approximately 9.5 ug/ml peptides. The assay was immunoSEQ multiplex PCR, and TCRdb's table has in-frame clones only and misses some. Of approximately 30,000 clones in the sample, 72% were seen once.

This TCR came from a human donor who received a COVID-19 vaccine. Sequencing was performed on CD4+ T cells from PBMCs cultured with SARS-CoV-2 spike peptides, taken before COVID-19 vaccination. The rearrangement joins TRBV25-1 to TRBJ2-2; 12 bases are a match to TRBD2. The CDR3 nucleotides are TGTGCCAGCAGTGATGCGGGACTAGCGGGCCCGAACACCGGGGAGCTGTTTTTT. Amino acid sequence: CASSDAGLAGPNTGELFF.